The text below deals with one TCR beta chain. In the authors' workflow: The authors estimated nucleated cell counts from reference gene primer amplification. Repertoires were generated with immunoSEQ multiplex PCR, while TCRdb's copy carries only in-frame clones and drops some. V and J calls and clone size are as listed in that table; D and trimming were resolved from the DNA. The sample consists of about 240,000 clones, roughly 79% of them appearing once. The sample belongs to a study of blood T cell repertoires in COVID-19. Overall study: Acute and convalescent COVID-19 specimens originated in the United States, Italy and Spain. PBMCs, B-cell-depleted T cells, or T cells were the source of the cDNA or gDNA that made up the material.

This CDR3 has 14 amino acids. From germline, CDR1 is SGHTA and CDR2 FQGNSA. V was pared by 5 bases and J by 8 bases, with 7 bases of the junction left unmatched. Source material: peripheral blood. The receptor was isolated from a woman older than 75 with COVID-19, enrolled during active disease. The chain uses TRBV7-2 and TRBJ1-4, with 8 bases lining up with TRBD1. The CDR3 here is CASSRQGAGEKLFF. CDR3 bases: TGTGCCAGCAGCCGCCAGGGGGCTGGCGAAAAACTGTTTTTT.